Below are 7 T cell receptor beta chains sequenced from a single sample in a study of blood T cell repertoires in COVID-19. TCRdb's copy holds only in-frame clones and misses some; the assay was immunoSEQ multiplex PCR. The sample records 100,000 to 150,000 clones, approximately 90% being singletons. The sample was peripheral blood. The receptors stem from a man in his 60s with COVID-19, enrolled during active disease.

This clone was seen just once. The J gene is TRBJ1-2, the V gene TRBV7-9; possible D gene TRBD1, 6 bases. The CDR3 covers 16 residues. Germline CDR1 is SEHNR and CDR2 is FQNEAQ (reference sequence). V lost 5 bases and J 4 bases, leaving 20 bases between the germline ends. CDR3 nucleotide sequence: TGTGCCAGCAGCCCTCTACAGGGAATGGTAGGCTATGGCTACACCTTC. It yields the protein CASSPLQGMVGYGYTF. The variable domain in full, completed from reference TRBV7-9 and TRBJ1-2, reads DTGVSQNPRHKITKRGQNVTFRCDPISEHNRLYWYRQTLGQGPEFLTYFQNEAQLEKSRLLSDRFSAERPKGSFSTLEIQRTEQGDSAMYLCASSPLQGMVGYGYTFGSGTRLTVV.

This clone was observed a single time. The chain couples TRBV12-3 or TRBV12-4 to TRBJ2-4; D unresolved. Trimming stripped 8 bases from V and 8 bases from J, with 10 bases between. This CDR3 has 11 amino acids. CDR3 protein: CASSRKYIQYF. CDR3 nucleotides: TGTGCCAGCTCGCGAAAATACATTCAGTACTTC.

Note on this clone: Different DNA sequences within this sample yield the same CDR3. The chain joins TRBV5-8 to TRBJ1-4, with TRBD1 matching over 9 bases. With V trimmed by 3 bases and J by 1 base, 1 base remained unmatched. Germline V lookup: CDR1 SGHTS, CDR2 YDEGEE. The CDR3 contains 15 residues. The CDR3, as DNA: TGTGCCAGCAGCTCGACAGGGGGAACTAATGAAAAACTGTTTTTT. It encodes CASSSTGGTNEKLFF.

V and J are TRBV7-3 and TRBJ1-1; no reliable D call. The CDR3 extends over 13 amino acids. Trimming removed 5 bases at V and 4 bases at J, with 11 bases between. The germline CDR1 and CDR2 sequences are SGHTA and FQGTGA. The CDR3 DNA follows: TGTGCCAGCAGCCCCACCCGTAGCACTGAAGCTTTCTTT. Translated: CASSPTRSTEAFF.

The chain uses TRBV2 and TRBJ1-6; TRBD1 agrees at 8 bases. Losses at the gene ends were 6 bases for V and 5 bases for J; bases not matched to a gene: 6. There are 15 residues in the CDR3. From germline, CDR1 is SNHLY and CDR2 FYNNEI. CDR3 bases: TGTGCCAGCAGGGCCCCGACAGGGGATAATTCACCCCTCCACTTT. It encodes CASRAPTGDNSPLHF.

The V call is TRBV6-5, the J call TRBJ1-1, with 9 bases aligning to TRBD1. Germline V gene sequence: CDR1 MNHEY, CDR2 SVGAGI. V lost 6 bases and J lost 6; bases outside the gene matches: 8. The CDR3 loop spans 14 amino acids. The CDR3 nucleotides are TGTGCCAGCAGAACCGGGACAGGGACCCCTGAAGCTTTCTTT. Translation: CASRTGTGTPEAFF.

DNA for the CDR3: TGTGCCAGCAGTGTTACTAGCGGGGGGGTGTCCAAAAACATTCAGTACTTC. As protein: CASSVTSGGVSKNIQYF. The chain couples TRBV6-1 to TRBJ2-4; the match to TRBD2 covers 13 bases. Germline CDR1 is MNHNS and CDR2 is SASEGT. Trimming cost V 4 bases and J 2 bases; bases outside gene matches: 5. CDR3 length: 17 residues.